The next 6 T cell receptor beta chains were all read from a single sample in a study of T cell changes during pregnancy in multiple sclerosis. The method was immunoSEQ multiplex PCR; TCRdb's version includes in-frame clones alone and lacks a portion of them. This table holds 37,000 or so clones, 89% found once. The starting material was CD4+ T cells from peripheral blood mononuclear cells, obtained in the first trimester of pregnancy. The receptor source for this set is a female donor with multiple sclerosis, enrolled in a pregnancy study.

The chain is built from TRBV19 and TRBJ1-1; D gene uncertain. In germline, CDR1 is LNHDA, CDR2 SQIVND (reference sequence). The CDR3 runs 14 residues. Trimming shortened V by 5 bases and J by 0 bases, and 10 bases separated the two germline ends. The chain's CDR3 is CASSASTLNTEAFF. In nucleotides, the CDR3 is TGTGCCAGTAGTGCGTCTACGTTGAACACTGAAGCTTTCTTT.

The chain employs TRBV18 and TRBJ2-1; D might be TRBD1 (6 bases). Trimming left V 3 bases short and J 4 bases short, with 13 bases between. There are 15 residues in the CDR3. Looked up from germline, CDR1 is KGHSH and CDR2 is LQKENI. CDR3 DNA sequence: TGTGCCAGCTCACCCGACAGGTCCCCTTACAATGAGCAGTTCTTC. It yields the protein CASSPDRSPYNEQFF.

For this clone: The junction differs from germline at one of its ends, possibly a read error. The same CDR3 is also encoded by other DNA sequences in this sample. The V gene is TRBV9, the J gene TRBJ2-7; tentative D call: TRBD2 (5 bases). The CDR3 spans 14 residues. Germline V gives CDR1 SGDLS, CDR2 YYNGEE. The chain's CDR3 is CASSVEGRGYEQYF. CDR3 in DNA: TGTGCCAGCAGTGTAGAGGGTCGGGGCTACGAGCAGTACTTC.

The chain joins TRBV2 to TRBJ2-1, with 9 nucleotides matching TRBD2. V lost 8 bases, J lost 2 bases, and 4 bases stayed unmatched. The CDR3 length is 14 residues. Germline V gene lookup returns CDR1 SNHLY and CDR2 FYNNEI. CDR3 sequence reads: CASLAGNTYNEQFF. DNA for the CDR3: TGTGCCAGCCTAGCGGGGAACACCTACAATGAGCAGTTCTTC.

This rearrangement joins TRBV18 to TRBJ2-7, with D possibly matching TRBD1 (5 bases). V lost 3 bases to trimming and J lost 2 bases, with 8 bases between them. CDR3 length equals 13 residues. Looked up from germline, CDR1 is KGHSH and CDR2 is LQKENI. The CDR3 DNA reads TGTGCCAGCTCACCGGCAGGGACCTACGAGCAGTACTTC. Encoded protein: CASSPAGTYEQYF.

The chain links TRBV28 to TRBJ1-1; weak D call: TRBD1 (6 bases). The V gene's germline CDR1 is MDHEN and CDR2 SYDVKM. The CDR3 contains 11 residues. V was pared by 8 bases and J by 10 bases, with 14 bases between. CDR3 DNA: TGTGCCAGCCAACAGGGCCTTCTAGCTTTCTTT. As protein: CASQQGLLAFF. Using reference TRBV28 and TRBJ1-1 for the parts outside the CDR3, the full variable domain is DVKVTQSSRYLVKRTGEKVFLECVQDMDHENMFWYRQDPGLGLRLIYFSYDVKMKEKGDIPEGYSVSREKKERFSLILESASTNQTSMYLCASQQGLLAFFGQGTRLTVV.